This TCR beta chain is from a study of graft-versus-host responses after intestinal transplantation. V was pared by 3 bases and J by 1 base, with 16 bases between. CDR3 length: 16 amino acids. Germline V gene sequence: CDR1 MNHNS, CDR2 SASEGT. In the case of this clone: What it binds is unknown.

Data came from immunoSEQ multiplex PCR; TCRdb stores just in-frame clones and leaves some out. The table lists about 92,000 clones, around nine tenths of them singletons. The sequencing here drew on unstimulated CD8+ T cells sorted from spleen or lymph node cells, taken before intestinal transplant. This clonotype was sampled from a human donor who received an intestinal transplant. The chain has TRBV6-1 and TRBJ2-7; D could derive from TRBD1 or TRBD2 (5 bases each). CDR3 loop: CASSDRLGVRSYEQYF. CDR3 DNA sequence: TGTGCCAGCAGTGATAGGCTGGGGGTTCGGTCCTACGAGCAGTACTTC.